The present TCR beta chain was sequenced within a study of T-cell reconstitution after alpha-beta-depleted transplantation in children (dated by TCRdb to 2016 to 2017). For the wider study: Using TCR repertoire profiling, the study followed T-cell immune reconstitution in a quantitative way in children after TCRalphabeta/CD19-depleted allogeneic hematopoietic cell transplantation.

This clonotype was seen many times. What antigen it recognizes has not been identified. No base-level quality is on record; no much larger clone is a single base apart. The CDR3 goes from the cysteine to the phenylalanine over 12 residues. The CDR3 DNA has 36 bases and is translated from base 1. Sequences ENHRY (CDR1) and SYGVKD (CDR2) are obtained from the germline V gene. V and J are truncated by 6 bases and 1 base respectively, leaving an intervening sequence of 6 bases. Receptor libraries were prepared by PCR. Sequencing was carried out with an Illumina HiSeq 2500. TCR library preparation used molecular barcoding, with unique molecular identifiers applied to normalize quantification of the TCRbeta repertoire. TCRdb cleaned the public reads at Q25 with fastp, built clones with MiXCR and kept in-frame beta chains. Here each entry gathers all rows of one CDR3 protein and keeps the most common genes and DNA. For this sample the table gives 450,000 to 500,000 distinct CDR3 sequences, of which roughly an eighth were detected only once. Around 5.6% of the sample belongs to the ten largest clones.

The V gene is TRBV10-3 and the J gene is TRBJ1-1; confidence is insufficient to name the D gene. This receptor was identified in a human donor who donated a stem cell graft to a child with combined immunodeficiency. The starting material was PBMCs from the stem cell graft donor, obtained from the stem cell graft. In nucleotides, the sequence is TGTGCCATCAGAGCGGGGAACACTGAAGCTTTCTTT. Translated, it reads CAIRAGNTEAFF.